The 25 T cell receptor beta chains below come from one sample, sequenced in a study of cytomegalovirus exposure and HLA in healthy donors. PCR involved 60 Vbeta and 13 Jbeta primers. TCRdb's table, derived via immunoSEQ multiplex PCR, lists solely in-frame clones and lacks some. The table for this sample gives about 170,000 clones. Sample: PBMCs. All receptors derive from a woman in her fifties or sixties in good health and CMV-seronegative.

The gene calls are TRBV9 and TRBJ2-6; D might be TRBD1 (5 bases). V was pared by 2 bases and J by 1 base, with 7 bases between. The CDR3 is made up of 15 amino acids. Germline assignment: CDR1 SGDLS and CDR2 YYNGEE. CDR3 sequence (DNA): TGTGCCAGCAGCGTTCCAGGGTCTGGGGCCAACGTCCTGACTTTC. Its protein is CASSVPGSGANVLTF.

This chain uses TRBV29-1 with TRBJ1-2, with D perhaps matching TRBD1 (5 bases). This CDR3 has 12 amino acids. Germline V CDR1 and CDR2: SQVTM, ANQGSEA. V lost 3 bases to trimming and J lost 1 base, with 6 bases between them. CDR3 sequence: CSVDDSNYGYTF. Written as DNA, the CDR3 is TGCAGCGTTGATGACAGTAACTATGGCTACACCTTC.

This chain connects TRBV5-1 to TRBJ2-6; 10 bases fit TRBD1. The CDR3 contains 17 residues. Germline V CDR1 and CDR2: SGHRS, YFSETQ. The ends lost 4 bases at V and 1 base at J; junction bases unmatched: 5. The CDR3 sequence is CASSRDRGFSGANVLTF. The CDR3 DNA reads TGCGCCAGCAGCCGGGACAGGGGATTTTCTGGGGCCAACGTCCTGACTTTC.

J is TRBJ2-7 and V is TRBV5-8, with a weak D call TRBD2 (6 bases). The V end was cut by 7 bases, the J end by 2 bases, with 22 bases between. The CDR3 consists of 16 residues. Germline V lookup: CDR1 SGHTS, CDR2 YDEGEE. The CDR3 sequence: CASPLGLHVVPYEQYF. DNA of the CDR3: TGTGCCAGCCCCTTGGGACTTCACGTCGTACCCTACGAGCAGTACTTC.

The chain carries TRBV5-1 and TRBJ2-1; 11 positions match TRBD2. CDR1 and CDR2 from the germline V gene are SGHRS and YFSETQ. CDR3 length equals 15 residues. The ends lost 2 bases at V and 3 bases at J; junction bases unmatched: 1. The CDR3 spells CASSLLAGVYNEQFF. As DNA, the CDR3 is TGCGCCAGCAGCTTACTAGCGGGGGTCTACAATGAGCAGTTCTTC. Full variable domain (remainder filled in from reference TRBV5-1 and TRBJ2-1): KAGVTQTPRYLIKTRGQQVTLSCSPISGHRSVSWYQQTPGQGLQFLFEYFSETQRNKGNFPGRFSGRQFSNSRSEMNVSTLELGDSALYLCASSLLAGVYNEQFFGPGTRLTVL.

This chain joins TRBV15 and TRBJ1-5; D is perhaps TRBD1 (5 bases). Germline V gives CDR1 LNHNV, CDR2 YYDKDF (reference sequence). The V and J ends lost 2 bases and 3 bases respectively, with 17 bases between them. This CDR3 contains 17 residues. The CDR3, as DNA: TGTGCCACCAGCAGAACTTGGGGAGGGGATTCCAATCAGCCCCAGCATTTT. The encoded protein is CATSRTWGGDSNQPQHF.

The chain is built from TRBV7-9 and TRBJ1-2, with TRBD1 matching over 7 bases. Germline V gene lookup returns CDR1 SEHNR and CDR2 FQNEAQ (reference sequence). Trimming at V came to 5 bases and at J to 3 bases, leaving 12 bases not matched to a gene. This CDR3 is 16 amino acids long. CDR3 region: CASSLGGQGRDYGYTF. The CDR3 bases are TGTGCCAGCAGCCTAGGGGGCCAGGGGCGCGACTATGGCTACACCTTC.

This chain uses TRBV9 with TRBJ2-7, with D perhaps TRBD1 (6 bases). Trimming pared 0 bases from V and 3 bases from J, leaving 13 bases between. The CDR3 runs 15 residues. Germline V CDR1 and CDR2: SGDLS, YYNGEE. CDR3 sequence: CASSVDTGQFYEQYF. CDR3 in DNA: TGTGCCAGCAGCGTAGACACAGGGCAGTTCTACGAGCAGTACTTC.

The CDR3 here is CASSRTELGSYEQYF. As DNA, the CDR3 is TGCGCCAGCAGCCGAACAGAGCTCGGTTCCTACGAGCAGTACTTC. The chain recombines TRBV4-3 with TRBJ2-7; no clear D. The CDR3 contains 15 residues. V lost 4 bases, J lost 1 base, and 14 bases lay in between. The germline V gene has CDR1 LGHNA and CDR2 YSLEER.

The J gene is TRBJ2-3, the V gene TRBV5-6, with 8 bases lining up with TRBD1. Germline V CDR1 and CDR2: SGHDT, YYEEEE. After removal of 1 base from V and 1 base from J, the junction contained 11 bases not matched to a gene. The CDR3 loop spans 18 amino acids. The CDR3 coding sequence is TGTGCCAGCAGCTTGACCGGGACAGGACGAGAGGGCACAGATACGCAGTATTTT. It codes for CASSLTGTGREGTDTQYF.

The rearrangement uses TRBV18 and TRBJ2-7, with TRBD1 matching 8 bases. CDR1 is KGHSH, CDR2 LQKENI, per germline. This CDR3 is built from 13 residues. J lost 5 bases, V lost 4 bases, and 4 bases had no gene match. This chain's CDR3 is CASSRKQGDEQYF. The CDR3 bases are TGTGCCAGCTCACGGAAACAGGGGGACGAGCAGTACTTC.

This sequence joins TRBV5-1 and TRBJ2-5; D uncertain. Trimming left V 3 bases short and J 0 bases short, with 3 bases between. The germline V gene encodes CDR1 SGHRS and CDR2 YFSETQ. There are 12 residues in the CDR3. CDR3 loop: CASSSNQETQYF. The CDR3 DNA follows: TGCGCCAGCAGCTCCAACCAAGAGACCCAGTACTTC. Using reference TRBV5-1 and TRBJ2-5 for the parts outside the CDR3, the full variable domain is KAGVTQTPRYLIKTRGQQVTLSCSPISGHRSVSWYQQTPGQGLQFLFEYFSETQRNKGNFPGRFSGRQFSNSRSEMNVSTLELGDSALYLCASSSNQETQYFGPGTRLLVL.

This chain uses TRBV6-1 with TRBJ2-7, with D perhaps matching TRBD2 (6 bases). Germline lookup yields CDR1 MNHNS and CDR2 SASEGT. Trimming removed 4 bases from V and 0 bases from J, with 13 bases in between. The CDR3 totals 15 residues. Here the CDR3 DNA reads TGTGCCAGCAGTGTCGAGGAGCGGGTCTCCTACGAGCAGTACTTC. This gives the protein CASSVEERVSYEQYF.

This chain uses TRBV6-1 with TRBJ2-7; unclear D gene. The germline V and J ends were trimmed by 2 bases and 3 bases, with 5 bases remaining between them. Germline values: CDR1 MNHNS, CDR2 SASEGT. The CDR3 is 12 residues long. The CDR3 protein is CASSELGYEQYF. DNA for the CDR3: TGTGCCAGCAGTGAACTAGGCTACGAGCAGTACTTC.

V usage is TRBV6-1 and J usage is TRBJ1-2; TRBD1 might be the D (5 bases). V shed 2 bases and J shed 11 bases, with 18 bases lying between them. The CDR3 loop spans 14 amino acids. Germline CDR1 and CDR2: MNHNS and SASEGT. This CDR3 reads CASSERGSDVGYTF. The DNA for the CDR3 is TGTGCCAGCAGTGAAAGGGGCAGTGACGTCGGGTACACCTTC.

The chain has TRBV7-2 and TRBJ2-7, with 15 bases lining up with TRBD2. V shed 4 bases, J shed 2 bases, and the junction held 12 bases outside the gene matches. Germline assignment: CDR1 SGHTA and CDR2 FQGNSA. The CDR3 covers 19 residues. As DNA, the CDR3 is TGTGCCAGCAGCTCCCTGACGGGACTAGCGGGAGGAGATGCCTACGAGCAGTACTTC. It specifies CASSSLTGLAGGDAYEQYF.

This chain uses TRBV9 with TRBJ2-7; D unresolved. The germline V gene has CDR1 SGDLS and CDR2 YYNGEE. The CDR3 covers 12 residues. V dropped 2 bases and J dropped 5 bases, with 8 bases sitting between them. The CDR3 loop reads CASSVSGNEQYF. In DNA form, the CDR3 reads TGTGCCAGCAGCGTTTCAGGAAACGAGCAGTACTTC.

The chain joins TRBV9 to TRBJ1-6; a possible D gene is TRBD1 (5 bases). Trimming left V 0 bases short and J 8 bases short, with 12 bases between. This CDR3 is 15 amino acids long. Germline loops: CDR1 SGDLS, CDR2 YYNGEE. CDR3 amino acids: CASSVGGSGDSPLHF. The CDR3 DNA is TGTGCCAGCAGCGTAGGGGGCAGTGGGGATTCACCCCTCCACTTT.

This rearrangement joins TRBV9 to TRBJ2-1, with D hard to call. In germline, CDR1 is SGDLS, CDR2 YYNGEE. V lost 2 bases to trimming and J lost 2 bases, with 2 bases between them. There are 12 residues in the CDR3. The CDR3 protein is CASSVTYNEQFF. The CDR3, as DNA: TGTGCCAGCAGCGTCACCTACAATGAGCAGTTCTTC.

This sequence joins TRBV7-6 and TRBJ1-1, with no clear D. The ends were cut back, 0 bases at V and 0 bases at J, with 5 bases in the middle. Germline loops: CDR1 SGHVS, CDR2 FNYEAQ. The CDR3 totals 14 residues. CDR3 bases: TGTGCCAGCAGCTTAGCTGCGATGAACACTGAAGCTTTCTTT. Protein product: CASSLAAMNTEAFF.

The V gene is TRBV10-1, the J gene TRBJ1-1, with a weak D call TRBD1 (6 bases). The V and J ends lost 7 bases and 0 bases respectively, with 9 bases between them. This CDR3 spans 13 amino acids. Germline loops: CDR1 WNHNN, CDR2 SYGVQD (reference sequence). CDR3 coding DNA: TGCGCCAGCACGGGACACCTGAACACTGAAGCTTTCTTT. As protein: CASTGHLNTEAFF.

Here the CDR3 DNA reads TGTGCCAGTAGTATAGGGACAGGGGGACTTTATCAGCCCCAGCATTTT. Encoded protein: CASSIGTGGLYQPQHF. The chain links TRBV19 to TRBJ1-5, with 10 bases identical to TRBD1. V shed 1 base, J shed 5 bases, and the junction held 5 bases outside the gene matches. CDR1 LNHDA and CDR2 SQIVND come from the germline V gene (reference sequence). The CDR3 sequence is 16 residues long.

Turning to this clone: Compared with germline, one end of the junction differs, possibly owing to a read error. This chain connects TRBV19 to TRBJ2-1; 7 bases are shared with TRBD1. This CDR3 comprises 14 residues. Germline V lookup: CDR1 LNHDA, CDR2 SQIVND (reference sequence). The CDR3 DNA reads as TGTGCCAGTAATATAGGGGGCCGTCCGTGGGAGCAGTTCTTC. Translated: CASNIGGRPWEQFF.

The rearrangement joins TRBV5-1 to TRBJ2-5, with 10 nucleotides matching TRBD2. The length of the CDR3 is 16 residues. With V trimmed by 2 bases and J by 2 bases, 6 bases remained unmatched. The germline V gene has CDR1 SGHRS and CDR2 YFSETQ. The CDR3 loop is CASSLQAGGGQETQYF. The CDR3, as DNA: TGCGCCAGCAGCTTACAAGCGGGAGGGGGTCAAGAGACCCAGTACTTC. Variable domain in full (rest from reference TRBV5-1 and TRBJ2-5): KAGVTQTPRYLIKTRGQQVTLSCSPISGHRSVSWYQQTPGQGLQFLFEYFSETQRNKGNFPGRFSGRQFSNSRSEMNVSTLELGDSALYLCASSLQAGGGQETQYFGPGTRLLVL.

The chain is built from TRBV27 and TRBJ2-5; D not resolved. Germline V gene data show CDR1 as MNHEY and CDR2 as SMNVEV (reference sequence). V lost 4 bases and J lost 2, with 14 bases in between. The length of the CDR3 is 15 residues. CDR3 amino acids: CASSSELARQETQYF. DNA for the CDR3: TGTGCCAGCAGTTCCGAGCTTGCCCGGCAAGAGACCCAGTACTTC.